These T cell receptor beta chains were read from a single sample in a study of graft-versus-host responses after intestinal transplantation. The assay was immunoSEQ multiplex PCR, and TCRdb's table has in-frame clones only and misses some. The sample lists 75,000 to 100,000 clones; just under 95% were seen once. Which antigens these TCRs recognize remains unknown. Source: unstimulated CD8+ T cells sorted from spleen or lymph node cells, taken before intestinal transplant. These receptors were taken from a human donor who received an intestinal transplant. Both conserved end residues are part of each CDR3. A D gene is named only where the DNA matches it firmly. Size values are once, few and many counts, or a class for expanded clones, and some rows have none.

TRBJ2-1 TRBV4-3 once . CASSQDFPSYYNEQFF TGCGCCAGCAGCCAAGATTTCCCCAGTTACTACAATGAGCAGTTCTTC
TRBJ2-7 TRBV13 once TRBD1 CASSARDRAFEQYF TGTGCCAGCAGCGCCCGGGACAGGGCGTTCGAGCAGTACTTC
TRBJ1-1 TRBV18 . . CASSLPGGVNTEAFF TGTGCCAGCTCCCTACCTGGGGGCGTGAACACTGAAGCTTTCTTT
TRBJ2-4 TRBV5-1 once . CASSGRRVITKNIQYF TGCGCCAGCAGCGGACGCAGGGTCATAACCAAAAACATTCAGTACTTC
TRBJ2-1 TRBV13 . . CASRVGEVGYNEQFF TGTGCCAGCAGGGTCGGGGAGGTTGGCTACAATGAGCAGTTCTTC
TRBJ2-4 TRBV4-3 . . CASSQNPPLGLENIQYF TGCGCCAGCAGCCAAAACCCCCCCCTTGGCCTAGAAAACATTCAGTACTTC
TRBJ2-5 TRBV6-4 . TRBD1 CASSVRGLRTRQETQYF TGTGCCAGCAGTGTCAGGGGGCTACGTACGCGGCAAGAGACCCAGTACTTC
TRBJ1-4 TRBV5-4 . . CASTFSPGDEKLFF TGTGCCAGCACCTTTTCTCCAGGGGATGAAAAACTGTTTTTT
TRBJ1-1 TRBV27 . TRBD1 CASSLSIPGGTEAFF TGTGCCAGCAGTTTATCGATTCCAGGGGGGACTGAAGCTTTCTTT
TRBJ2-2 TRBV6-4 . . CASSDSLNTGELFF TGTGCCAGCAGTGACTCCCTCAACACCGGGGAGCTGTTTTTT
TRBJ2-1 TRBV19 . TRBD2 CASSDGTSIYEQFF TGTGCCAGTAGCGACGGGACTAGCATCTATGAGCAGTTCTTC
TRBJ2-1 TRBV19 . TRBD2 CASTLSSGGNNEQFF TGTGCCAGTACCCTATCTAGCGGGGGTAACAATGAGCAGTTCTTC
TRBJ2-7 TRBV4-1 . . CASSQVSALQGSYEQYF TGCGCCAGCAGCCAAGTATCAGCCCTCCAGGGCTCCTACGAGCAGTACTTC
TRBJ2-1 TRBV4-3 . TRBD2 CASSQDRAGGPGNEQFF TGCGCCAGCAGCCAAGATCGAGCGGGGGGGCCGGGGAATGAGCAGTTCTTC
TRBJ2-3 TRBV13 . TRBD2 CASSHPGLATQYF TGTGCCAGCAGCCATCCGGGACTAGCGACGCAGTATTTT
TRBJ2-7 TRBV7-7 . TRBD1 CASSQEPGTGYEQYF TGTGCCAGCAGCCAAGAACCTGGGACAGGGTACGAGCAGTACTTC
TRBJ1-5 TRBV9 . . CASSVGRNSNQPQHF TGTGCCAGCAGCGTAGGCAGAAATAGCAATCAGCCCCAGCATTTT
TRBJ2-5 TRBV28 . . CASSIIRVEETQYF TGTGCCAGCAGCATAATCAGGGTAGAGGAGACCCAGTACTTC
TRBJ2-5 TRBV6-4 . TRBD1 CARYRGRQTQYF TGTGCCAGATACAGGGGGAGGCAGACCCAGTACTTC
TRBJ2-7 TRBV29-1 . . CSVPADARNMEQYF TGCAGCGTCCCAGCGGACGCCCGGAATATGGAGCAGTACTTC
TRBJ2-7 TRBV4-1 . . CASSQMGQAYEQYF TGCGCCAGCAGCCAGATGGGCCAAGCCTACGAGCAGTACTTC
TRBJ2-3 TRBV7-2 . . CASSTSALPSTDTQYF TGTGCCAGCAGCACCTCCGCGCTTCCGAGCACAGATACGCAGTATTTT
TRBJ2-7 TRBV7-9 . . CASSLAATVAEQYF TGTGCCAGCAGCTTAGCCGCGACAGTCGCCGAGCAGTACTTC
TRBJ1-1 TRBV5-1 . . CASSWGPSPEAFF TGCGCCAGCAGCTGGGGGCCCAGCCCTGAAGCTTTCTTT
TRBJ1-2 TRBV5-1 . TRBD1 CASSLGTGFPNDGYTF TGCGCCAGCAGCTTGGGGACAGGGTTTCCTAACGATGGCTACACCTTC
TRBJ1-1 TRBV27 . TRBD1 CASSLDRVRMNTEAFF TGTGCCAGCAGTCTGGACAGGGTAAGGATGAACACTGAAGCTTTCTTT
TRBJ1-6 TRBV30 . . CAWRETGLGSPLHF TGTGCCTGGAGAGAAACAGGGCTTGGTTCACCCCTCCACTTT
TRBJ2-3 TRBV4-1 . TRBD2 CASSQDPSGRTDTQYF TGCGCCAGCAGCCAGGATCCTAGCGGCCGCACAGATACGCAGTATTTT
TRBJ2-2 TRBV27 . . CASSPVSTGELFF TGTGCCAGCAGTCCGGTCTCCACCGGGGAGCTGTTTTTT
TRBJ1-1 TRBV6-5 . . CASSTVRGLGTEAFF TGTGCCAGCAGCACGGTGCGGGGCTTAGGCACTGAAGCTTTCTTT
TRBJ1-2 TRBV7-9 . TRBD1 CASRFIPGQGDYGYTF TGTGCCAGCAGATTTATCCCGGGACAGGGGGACTATGGCTACACCTTC
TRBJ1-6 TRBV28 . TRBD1 CASSFPGGPTLSSPLHF TGTGCCAGCAGTTTCCCAGGGGGCCCTACTCTTTCTTCACCCCTCCACTTT
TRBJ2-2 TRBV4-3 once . CASGSYNTGELFF TGCGCCAGCGGCTCTTACAACACCGGGGAGCTGTTTTTT
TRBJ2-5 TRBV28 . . CASSIFLTGPQETQYF TGTGCCAGCAGCATCTTTCTAACAGGGCCCCAAGAGACCCAGTACTTC
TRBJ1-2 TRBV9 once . CASSHPQGPGYGYTF TGTGCCAGCAGCCACCCACAGGGTCCAGGGTATGGCTACACCTTC
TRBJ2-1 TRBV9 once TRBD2 CASSVGALAGGINNEQFF TGTGCCAGCAGCGTAGGAGCGCTAGCGGGGGGAATTAACAATGAGCAGTTCTTC
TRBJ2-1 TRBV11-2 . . CASSLDQASYNEQFF TGTGCCAGCAGCTTAGATCAGGCCAGCTACAATGAGCAGTTCTTC
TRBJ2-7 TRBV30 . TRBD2 CAWSAEREGYEQYF TGTGCCTGGAGTGCTGAGCGGGAGGGCTACGAGCAGTACTTC
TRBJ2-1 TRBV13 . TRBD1 CASSLGRRTGEGNEQFF TGTGCCAGCAGCTTAGGCCGGAGGACAGGGGAGGGGAATGAGCAGTTCTTC
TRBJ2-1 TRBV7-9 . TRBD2 CASSLDLAGEYNEQFF TGTGCCAGCAGCTTAGATCTAGCGGGAGAGTACAATGAGCAGTTCTTC
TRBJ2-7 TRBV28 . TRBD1 CASSQDRGEQYF TGTGCCAGCAGCCAAGACAGGGGCGAGCAGTACTTC
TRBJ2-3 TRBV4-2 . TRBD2 CASSQELAGGQYF TGTGCCAGCAGCCAGGAACTAGCGGGAGGGCAGTATTTT
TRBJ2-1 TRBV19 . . CASSIVNIGGEQFF TGTGCCAGTAGTATAGTTAACATCGGCGGTGAGCAGTTCTTC
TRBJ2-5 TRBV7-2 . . CASSPGMGRETQYF TGTGCCAGCAGCCCAGGGATGGGAAGAGAGACCCAGTACTTC
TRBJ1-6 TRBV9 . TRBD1 CASEHRGRNSPLHF TGTGCCAGCGAACACAGGGGGCGGAATTCACCCCTCCACTTT
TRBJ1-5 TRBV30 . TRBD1 CAGAGTGQPQHF TGTGCCGGGGCAGGGACAGGCCAGCCCCAGCATTTT
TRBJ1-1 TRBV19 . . CASSMGPTANTEAFF TGTGCCAGTAGTATGGGTCCAACAGCGAACACTGAAGCTTTCTTT
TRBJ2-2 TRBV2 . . CASIGQSGELFF TGTGCCAGCATCGGACAGTCCGGGGAGCTGTTTTTT
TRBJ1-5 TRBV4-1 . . CASSQVLGPNQPQHF TGCGCCAGCAGCCAAGTTCTGGGGCCCAATCAGCCCCAGCATTTT
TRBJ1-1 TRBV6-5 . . CASRKQENTEAFF TGTGCCAGCAGGAAACAGGAGAACACTGAAGCTTTCTTT
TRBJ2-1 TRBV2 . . CAIKEVLSSYNEQFF TGTGCCATCAAAGAGGTTTTAAGCTCCTACAATGAGCAGTTCTTC
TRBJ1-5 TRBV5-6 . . CASSSNTGFFQPQHF TGTGCCAGCAGCTCGAATACAGGGTTTTTTCAGCCCCAGCATTTT
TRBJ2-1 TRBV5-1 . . CASSLEGSGVGYNEQFF TGCGCCAGCAGCTTGGAGGGTTCAGGGGTCGGCTACAATGAGCAGTTCTTC
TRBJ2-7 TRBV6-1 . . CASIGGLEFVDEQYF TGTGCCAGCATTGGAGGGTTGGAGTTTGTGGACGAGCAGTACTTC
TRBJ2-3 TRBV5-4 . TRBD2 CASIGREIVGTDTQYF TGTGCCAGCATTGGGAGGGAGATAGTTGGCACAGATACGCAGTATTTT
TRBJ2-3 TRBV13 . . CASGPGEETTDTQYF TGTGCCAGCGGGCCCGGGGAGGAAACCACAGATACGCAGTATTTT
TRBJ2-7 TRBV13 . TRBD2 CASSEVLAGSYEQYF TGTGCCAGCAGCGAGGTCCTAGCGGGTTCCTACGAGCAGTACTTC
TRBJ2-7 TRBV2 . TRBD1 CASSGPPGQPYEQYF TGTGCCAGCAGTGGACCTCCGGGACAGCCCTACGAGCAGTACTTC
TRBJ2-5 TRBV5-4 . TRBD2 CASSPGLAVEETQYF TGTGCCAGCAGCCCGGGACTAGCGGTCGAGGAGACCCAGTACTTC
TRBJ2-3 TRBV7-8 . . CASSFERTRSPDTQYF TGTGCCAGCAGCTTCGAGAGGACAAGATCCCCAGATACGCAGTATTTT